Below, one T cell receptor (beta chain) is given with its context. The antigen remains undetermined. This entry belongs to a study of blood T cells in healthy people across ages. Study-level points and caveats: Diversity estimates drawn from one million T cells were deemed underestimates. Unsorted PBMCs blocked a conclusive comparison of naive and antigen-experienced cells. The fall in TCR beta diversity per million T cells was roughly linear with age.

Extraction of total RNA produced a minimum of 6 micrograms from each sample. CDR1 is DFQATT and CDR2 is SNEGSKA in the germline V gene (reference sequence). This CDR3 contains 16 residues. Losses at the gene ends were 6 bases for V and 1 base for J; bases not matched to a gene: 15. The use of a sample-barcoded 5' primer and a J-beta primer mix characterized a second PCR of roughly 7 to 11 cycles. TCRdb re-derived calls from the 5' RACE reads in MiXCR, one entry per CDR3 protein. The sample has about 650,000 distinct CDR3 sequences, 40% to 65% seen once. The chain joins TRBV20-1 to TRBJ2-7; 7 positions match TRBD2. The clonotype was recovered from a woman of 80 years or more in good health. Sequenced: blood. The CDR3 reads CSAVEGRGRVSYEQYF. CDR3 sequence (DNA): TGCAGTGCCGTGGAGGGCCGGGGGAGGGTTTCCTACGAGCAGTACTTC.